This T cell receptor beta chain was captured by sequencing in a study of blood T cell repertoires in COVID-19. Study background: T cells, B-cell-depleted T cells, or PBMCs provided the cDNA or gDNA that served as material.

Trimming removed 8 bases from V and 0 bases from J, with 5 bases in between. CDR3 length equals 13 residues. The repertoire was sequenced with immunoSEQ multiplex PCR; TCRdb's copy has only in-frame clones and lacks some. The table has about 130,000 clones, roughly four fifths seen once. Participants' reported clinical history set cohort assignment. Among Cohort 3 donors, those recovered had two negative PCRs, clearance, or symptom resolution. What was sequenced was PBMCs or T cells enriched from blood (not recorded which). V and J are TRBV12-3 or TRBV12-4 and TRBJ1-6; no clear D. This TCR was recovered from a man aged 30 to 45 who had recovered from COVID-19. CDR3 region: CASSSSYNSPLHF. CDR3 DNA sequence: TGTGCCAGCTCCAGCTCCTATAATTCACCCCTCCACTTT.